A single sample is the source of the 27 T cell receptor beta chains below, sequenced in a study of identical twins. TCRdb re-called the 5' RACE reads with MiXCR, one entry per CDR3 protein. Altogether approximately 140,000 distinct CDR3 sequences are present, under 4.5% being singletons, with the ten largest covering more than 7%. Sequencing was done on a sample of memory T cells sorted from blood. All receptors come from a man aged 18 to 29 in good health.

This clonotype showed up many times. The gene calls are TRBV11-2 and TRBJ2-3; D is possibly TRBD1 or TRBD2 (5 bases each). CDR3 length: 13 amino acids. The V and J ends lost 5 bases and 10 bases respectively, with 16 bases between them. Looked up from germline, CDR1 is SGHAT and CDR2 is FQNNGV. The CDR3 sequence: CASSPGYGDPQYF. The CDR3 DNA is TGTGCCAGCAGCCCTGGGTACGGGGACCCGCAGTATTTT. Variable domain in full (rest from reference TRBV11-2 and TRBJ2-3): EAGVAQSPRYKIIEKRQSVAFWCNPISGHATLYWYQQILGQGPKLLIQFQNNGVVDDSQLPKDRFSAERLKGVDSTLKIQPAKLEDSAVYLCASSPGYGDPQYFGPGTRLTVL.

This clonotype was seen many times. The rearrangement links TRBV27 to TRBJ2-2; D gene uncertain. Trimming pared 1 base from V and 7 bases from J, leaving 13 bases between. Germline V gives CDR1 MNHEY, CDR2 SMNVEV (reference sequence). CDR3 length: 15 amino acids. The DNA of the CDR3 is TGTGCCAGCAGTTTATTCGGGTTGGTTGGCGGGGAGCTGTTTTTT. Translating gives CASSLFGLVGGELFF.

This clonotype occurred many times. The chain employs TRBV20-1 and TRBJ2-1; D unclear. Deletions cut 4 bases from V and 0 bases from J, with 10 bases between. The CDR3 length is 14 residues. Germline-derived CDR1 and CDR2 are DFQATT and SNEGSKA (reference sequence). The CDR3 reads CSAKRLSSYNEQFF. CDR3 DNA: TGCAGTGCTAAACGGCTGAGCTCCTACAATGAGCAGTTCTTC.

The chain uses TRBV19 and TRBJ2-1; 14 bases agree with TRBD2. The J segment lost 3 bases and the V segment lost 7 bases, leaving 11 bases of the junction unmatched. CDR1 and CDR2 from the germline V gene are LNHDA and SQIVND (reference sequence). This CDR3 has 18 residues. The CDR3 sequence: CASTRQGGLAGVYNEQFF. The CDR3 DNA is TGTGCCAGTACCCGACAGGGGGGACTAGCGGGAGTCTACAATGAGCAGTTCTTC.

This clonotype was counted at least ten times. The chain recombines TRBV11-3 with TRBJ2-1; D perhaps matches TRBD1 (5 bases). With 5 bases removed from V and 10 bases from J, the gap between germline ends came to 9 bases. Germline assignment: CDR1 SGHNT and CDR2 YENEEA. CDR3 size: 11 residues. The CDR3 DNA follows: TGTGCCAGCAGCCTAGGACAAGAGCAGTTCTTC. As protein: CASSLGQEQFF.

This clonotype was detected many times. The gene calls are TRBV7-6 and TRBJ2-4, with 7 bases lining up with TRBD1. Germline loops: CDR1 SGHVS, CDR2 FNYEAQ. This CDR3 region has 14 residues. The V and J ends lost 3 bases and 8 bases, in that order; junction bases with no gene match: 7. CDR3 sequence: CASSLGAGGHIQYF. As DNA, the CDR3 is TGTGCCAGCAGCTTGGGGGCAGGGGGACACATTCAGTACTTC.

This clonotype was detected many times. This chain uses TRBV12-3 or TRBV12-4 with TRBJ1-2; a possible D gene is TRBD1 (6 bases). Trimming took 6 bases from V and 5 from J, leaving 13 bases between them. The CDR3 is 13 amino acids. CDR3 DNA: TGTGCCAGCAGCTCAGGGGTCGTGTATGGCTACACCTTC. It codes for CASSSGVVYGYTF.

This clonotype was recorded many times. The chain has TRBV5-1 and TRBJ2-7; the match to TRBD1 covers 9 bases. The germline V gene has CDR1 SGHRS and CDR2 YFSETQ. The CDR3 extends over 16 amino acids. The trim removed 4 bases at V and 4 bases at J, leaving 12 bases unmatched. The DNA for the CDR3 is TGCGCCAGCAGCAGAGAACCCGGGACAGGGATTTACGAGCAGTACTTC. Its translation: CASSREPGTGIYEQYF.

This clonotype was recorded a few times. This chain links TRBV6-2 or TRBV6-3 with TRBJ1-5; no reliable D call. This CDR3 is built from 15 residues. V lost 7 bases and J lost 2, with 15 bases in between. Looked up from germline, CDR1 is MNHEY and CDR2 is SVGEGT. CDR3 loop: CASKPLGGGNQPQHF. DNA for the CDR3: TGTGCCAGCAAGCCGCTAGGCGGCGGCAATCAGCCCCAGCATTTT.

This clonotype was counted many times. The V gene is TRBV5-1, the J gene TRBJ1-5; D not certain. Germline values: CDR1 SGHRS, CDR2 YFSETQ. This CDR3 has 20 amino acids. Trimming stripped 5 bases from V and 1 base from J, with 28 bases between. CDR3 sequence (DNA): TGCGCCAGCAGGACCCGGCCACATTACAGACTATCAACAAGCAATCAGCCCCAGCATTTT. Protein: CASRTRPHYRLSTSNQPQHF.

This clonotype has a count of ten or more. The chain combines TRBV10-3 with TRBJ1-3, with a possible D match to TRBD1 (6 bases). V lost 5 bases and J 2 bases, leaving 7 bases between the germline ends. The CDR3 has 13 amino acids. Germline V gene data show CDR1 as ENHRY and CDR2 as SYGVKD. The CDR3 protein is CAISTGTGNTIYF. The CDR3 DNA follows: TGTGCCATCAGTACAGGGACTGGAAACACCATATATTTT.

The V gene is TRBV12-2, the J gene TRBJ1-3; the table's D call, TRBD1, was not checked against the DNA. TRBV12-2 is given as a pseudogene. The CDR3 has 15 amino acids. The CDR3 DNA follows: TGTGCAAGCCTCCTAGACAGGGTGACTGGAAACACCATATATTTT. As protein: CASLLDRVTGNTIYF.

In this sample, this clonotype turned up many times. This chain uses TRBV5-1 with TRBJ2-1, with TRBD2 matching over 7 bases. J gave up 9 bases and V 5 bases, and 2 bases lay outside the gene matches. In germline, CDR1 is SGHRS, CDR2 YFSETQ. This CDR3 region has 11 residues. The CDR3 coding sequence is TGCGCCAGCAGAAGCGGGGTTGAGCAGTTCTTC. Protein product: CASRSGVEQFF.

In its sample, this clonotype was seen many times. The chain joins TRBV5-1 to TRBJ1-4; 7 positions match TRBD1. Germline CDR1 SGHRS, CDR2 YFSETQ. This CDR3 has 15 amino acids. V lost 3 bases, J lost 4 bases, and 6 bases stayed unmatched. The CDR3 here is CASSSGTAGNEKLFF. The CDR3 DNA sequence: TGCGCCAGCAGCTCTGGGACAGCCGGTAATGAAAAACTGTTTTTT.

This clonotype was counted at least ten times. The gene calls are TRBV4-1 and TRBJ1-1; D gene uncertain. The CDR3 consists of 13 residues. Germline lookup yields CDR1 MGHRA and CDR2 YSYEKL. V was pared by 5 bases and J by 1 base, with 8 bases between. Written as DNA, the CDR3 is TGCGCCAGCAGCGCTCAGGAGAACACTGAAGCTTTCTTT. Its translation is CASSAQENTEAFF.

This clonotype was counted at least ten times. This chain connects TRBV12-3 or TRBV12-4 to TRBJ1-5; 7 nucleotides agree with TRBD1. J was trimmed by 4 bases and V by 2 bases; bases with no gene match: 11. The CDR3 length is 17 residues. CDR3 bases: TGTGCCAGCAGTTTAAGACAGGGTCCCCTTGCAAATCAGCCCCAGCATTTT. It specifies CASSLRQGPLANQPQHF.

This clonotype was seen at least ten times. J is TRBJ2-7 and V is TRBV12-3 or TRBV12-4; maybe TRBD2 (5 bases). Trimming took 8 bases from V and 7 from J, leaving 9 bases between them. The CDR3 spans 10 residues. As DNA, the CDR3 is TGTGCCAGCGAGACGGGGGAGCAGTACGTC. It encodes CASETGEQYV.

This clonotype appeared a few times. This sequence joins TRBV27 and TRBJ2-7; 9 bases fit TRBD2. The J segment lost 6 bases and the V segment lost 5 bases, leaving 8 bases of the junction unmatched. Germline CDR1 and CDR2: MNHEY and SMNVEV (reference sequence). This CDR3 is 14 amino acids long. The CDR3 DNA follows: TGTGCCAGCAGTCTCGTAGCGGGAGTAGGCGAGCAGTACTTC. Translated: CASSLVAGVGEQYF.

The V call is TRBV10-1, the J call TRBJ2-1, with a weak D call TRBD2 (5 bases). V lost 3 bases, J lost 0 bases, and 9 bases lay in between. The CDR3 length is 15 residues. Germline V gives CDR1 WNHNN, CDR2 SYGVQD (reference sequence). The CDR3 reads CASSESGSSYNEQFF. CDR3 DNA: TGCGCCAGCAGTGAATCGGGGAGCTCCTACAATGAGCAGTTCTTC.

This clonotype was seen many times. This chain connects TRBV5-1 to TRBJ1-1; 7 positions agree with TRBD1. Germline CDR1 SGHRS, CDR2 YFSETQ. The CDR3 length is 15 residues. V gave up 2 bases and J gave up 0 bases; unmatched junction bases: 4. The CDR3 protein is CASSFIGTVNTEAFF. CDR3 in DNA: TGCGCCAGCAGCTTCATTGGGACAGTGAACACTGAAGCTTTCTTT.

There are many counts of this clonotype. The chain carries TRBV5-1 and TRBJ1-6; D remains ambiguous. Per the germline V gene, CDR1 is SGHRS and CDR2 is YFSETQ. The CDR3 totals 16 residues. Deletions cut 1 base from V and 8 bases from J, with 16 bases between. The DNA of the CDR3 is TGCGCCAGCAGCTTGAGTCCGAGACGGTTGGATTCACCCCTCCACTTT. Translated: CASSLSPRRLDSPLHF.

The sample holds many counts of this clonotype. The chain carries TRBV11-2 and TRBJ2-5; possibly TRBD1 for D (5 bases). The V and J ends lost 4 bases and 3 bases respectively, with 15 bases between them. CDR3 length: 15 residues. The germline V gene has CDR1 SGHAT and CDR2 FQNNGV. CDR3: CASSSRTNRKETQYF. The CDR3 nucleotides are TGTGCCAGCAGCTCAAGGACAAACAGAAAAGAGACCCAGTACTTC.

This clonotype was seen ten or more times. CDR3 in DNA: TGTGCCAGCAGCCGGGGACAGGGAGCGTCCTACGAGCAGTACTTC. It encodes CASSRGQGASYEQYF. The V gene is TRBV12-3 or TRBV12-4, the J gene TRBJ2-7; the match to TRBD1 covers 9 bases. Germline trimming cut 6 bases from V and 1 base from J; bases unmatched to any gene: 7. The CDR3 runs 15 residues.

At least ten counts were recorded for this clonotype. The chain is built from TRBV12-3 or TRBV12-4 and TRBJ2-2; D is ambiguous. The CDR3 is 11 amino acids. V was trimmed by 3 bases and J by 7 bases, leaving 3 bases between them. In DNA form, the CDR3 reads TGTGCCAGCAGTTTTCTCGGGGAGCTGTTTTTT. Its protein is CASSFLGELFF.

This clonotype was picked up many times. J is TRBJ2-1 and V is TRBV30; no firm D call. The V end was cut by 2 bases, the J end by 7 bases, with 9 bases between. Germline CDR1 GTSNPN, CDR2 SVGIG (reference sequence). The CDR3 spans 12 residues. The CDR3 region has the DNA TGTGCCTGGAGTTCACCCCAAAATGAGCAGTTCTTC. It yields the protein CAWSSPQNEQFF.

Ten or more counts support this clonotype. The chain has TRBV7-2 and TRBJ2-6; D possibly corresponds to TRBD1 (5 bases). Germline CDR1 reads SGHTA; CDR2 reads FQGNSA. This CDR3 has 15 residues. V dropped 4 bases and J dropped 1 base, with 8 bases sitting between them. CDR3 sequence reads: CASSSYRSGANVLTF. The CDR3, as DNA: TGTGCCAGCAGCTCATACAGGTCTGGGGCCAACGTCCTGACTTTC.

This clonotype was detected ten times or more. The genes are TRBV6-1 and TRBJ1-5; 8 bases are shared with TRBD1. The ends lost 0 bases at V and 7 bases at J; junction bases unmatched: 5. The V gene's germline CDR1 is MNHNS and CDR2 SASEGT. CDR3 length: 15 residues. CDR3: CASSEAGQGSQPQHF. CDR3 nucleotides: TGTGCCAGCAGTGAAGCTGGACAGGGAAGCCAGCCCCAGCATTTT.